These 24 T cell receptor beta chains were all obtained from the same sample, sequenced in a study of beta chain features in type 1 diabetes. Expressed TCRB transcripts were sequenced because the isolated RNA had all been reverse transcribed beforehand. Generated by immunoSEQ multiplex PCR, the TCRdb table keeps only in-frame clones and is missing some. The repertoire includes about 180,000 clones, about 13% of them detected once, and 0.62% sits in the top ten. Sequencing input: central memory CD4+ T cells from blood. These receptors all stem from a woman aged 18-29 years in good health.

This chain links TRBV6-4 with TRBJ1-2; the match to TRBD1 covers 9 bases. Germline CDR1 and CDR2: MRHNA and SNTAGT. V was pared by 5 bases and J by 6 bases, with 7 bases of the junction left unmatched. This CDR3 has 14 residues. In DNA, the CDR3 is TGTGCCAGCAGTAAAACCGGGACAGGGCATGGCTACACCTTC. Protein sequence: CASSKTGTGHGYTF.

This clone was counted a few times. CDR3 region: CASSLAPVYGYTF. CDR3 DNA: TGCGCCAGCAGCTTGGCCCCGGTCTATGGCTACACCTTC. The V gene is TRBV5-1, the J gene TRBJ1-2; D not resolved. Germline values: CDR1 SGHRS, CDR2 YFSETQ. The CDR3 consists of 13 residues. Trimming removed 0 bases at V and 4 bases at J, with 7 bases between.

The CDR3 coding sequence is TGCGCCAGCAGCTCCTCCCTCGGTCACTACACCTTC. Encoded protein: CASSSSLGHYTF. J is TRBJ1-2 and V is TRBV5-1; D not certain. Germline CDR1 and CDR2: SGHRS and YFSETQ. V was cut by 3 bases and J by 10 bases, with 13 bases left in between. CDR3 length: 12 amino acids.

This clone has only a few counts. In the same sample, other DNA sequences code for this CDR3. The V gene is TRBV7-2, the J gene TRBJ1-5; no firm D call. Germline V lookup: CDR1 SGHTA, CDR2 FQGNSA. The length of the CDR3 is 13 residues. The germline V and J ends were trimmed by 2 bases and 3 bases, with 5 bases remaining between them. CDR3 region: CASSLQANQPQHF. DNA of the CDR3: TGTGCCAGCAGCTTACAGGCCAATCAGCCCCAGCATTTT.

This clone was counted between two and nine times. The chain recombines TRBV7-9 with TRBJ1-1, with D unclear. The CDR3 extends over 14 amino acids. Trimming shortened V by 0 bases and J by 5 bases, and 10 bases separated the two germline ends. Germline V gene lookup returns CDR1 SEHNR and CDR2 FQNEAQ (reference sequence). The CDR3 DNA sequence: TGTGCCAGCAGCTTAGCGAACAGAAGGACTGAAGCTTTCTTT. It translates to CASSLANRRTEAFF.

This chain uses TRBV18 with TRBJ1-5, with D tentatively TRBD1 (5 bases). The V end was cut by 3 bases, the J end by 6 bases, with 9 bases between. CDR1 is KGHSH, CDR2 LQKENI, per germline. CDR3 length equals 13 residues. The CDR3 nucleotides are TGTGCCAGCTCACCGGGAGGGGTTCAGCCCCAGCATTTT. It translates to CASSPGGVQPQHF.

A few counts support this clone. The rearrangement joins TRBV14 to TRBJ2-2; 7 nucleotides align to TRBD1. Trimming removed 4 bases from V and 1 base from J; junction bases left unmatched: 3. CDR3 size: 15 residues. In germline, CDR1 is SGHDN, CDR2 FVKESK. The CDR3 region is CASSRGQMNTGELFF. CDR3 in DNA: TGTGCCAGCAGCCGGGGACAGATGAACACCGGGGAGCTGTTTTTT.

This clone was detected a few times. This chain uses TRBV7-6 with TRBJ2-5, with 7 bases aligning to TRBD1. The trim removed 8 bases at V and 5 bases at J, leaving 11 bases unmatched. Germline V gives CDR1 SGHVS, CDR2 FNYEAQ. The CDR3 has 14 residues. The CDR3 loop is CASGSLTGAETQYF. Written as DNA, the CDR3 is TGTGCCAGCGGGAGTCTCACAGGGGCGGAGACCCAGTACTTC.

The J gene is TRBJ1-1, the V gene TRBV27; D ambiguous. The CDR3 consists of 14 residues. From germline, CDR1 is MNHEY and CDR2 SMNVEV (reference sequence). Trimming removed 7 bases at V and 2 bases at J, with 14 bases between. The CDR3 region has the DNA TGTGCCAGCAAGTTCGGGGAGATCAACACTGAAGCTTTCTTT. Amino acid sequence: CASKFGEINTEAFF.

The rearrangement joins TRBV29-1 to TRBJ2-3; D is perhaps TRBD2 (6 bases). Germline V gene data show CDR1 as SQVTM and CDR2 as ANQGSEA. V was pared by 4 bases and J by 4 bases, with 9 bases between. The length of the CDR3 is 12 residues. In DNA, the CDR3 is TGCAGCGTTGGAGCTAGCGCAGATACGCAGTATTTT. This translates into CSVGASADTQYF.

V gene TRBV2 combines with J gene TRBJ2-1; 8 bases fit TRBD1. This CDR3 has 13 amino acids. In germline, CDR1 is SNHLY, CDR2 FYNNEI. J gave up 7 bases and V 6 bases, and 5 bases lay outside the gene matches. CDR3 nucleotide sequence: TGTGCCAGCAGAGTGGACAGGGAGAATGAGCAGTTCTTC. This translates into CASRVDRENEQFF.

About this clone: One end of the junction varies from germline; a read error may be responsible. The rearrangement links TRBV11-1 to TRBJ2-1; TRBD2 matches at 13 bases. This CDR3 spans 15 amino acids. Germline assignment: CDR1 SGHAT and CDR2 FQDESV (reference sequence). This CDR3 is CASSILTSGRDTTVF. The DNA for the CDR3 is TGTGCCAGCAGCATTCTTACTAGCGGGAGGGACACGACGGTCTTC.

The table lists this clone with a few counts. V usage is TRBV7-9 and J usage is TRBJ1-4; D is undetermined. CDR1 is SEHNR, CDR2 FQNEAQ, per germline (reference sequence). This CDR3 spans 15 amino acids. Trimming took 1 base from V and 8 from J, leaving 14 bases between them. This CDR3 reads CASSLVGRRGEKLFF. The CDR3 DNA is TGTGCCAGCAGCTTAGTCGGACGTAGAGGGGAAAAACTGTTTTTT.

DNA for the CDR3: TGTGCCAGCAGCTTATCGGGGGGCATGGTGTTTTTT. Its protein product is CASSLSGGMVFF. The rearrangement links TRBV7-6 to TRBJ1-4; TRBD1 might be the D (6 bases). This CDR3 is built from 12 residues. Germline CDR1 is SGHVS and CDR2 is FNYEAQ. With 2 bases removed from V and 15 bases from J, the gap between germline ends came to 13 bases.

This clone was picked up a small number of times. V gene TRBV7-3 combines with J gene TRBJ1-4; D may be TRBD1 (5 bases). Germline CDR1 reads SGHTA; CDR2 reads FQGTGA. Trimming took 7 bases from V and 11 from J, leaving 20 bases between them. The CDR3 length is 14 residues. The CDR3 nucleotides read TGTGCCAGCACCCCAGGGCAGGGTCTGTATAAACTGTTTTTT. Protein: CASTPGQGLYKLFF.

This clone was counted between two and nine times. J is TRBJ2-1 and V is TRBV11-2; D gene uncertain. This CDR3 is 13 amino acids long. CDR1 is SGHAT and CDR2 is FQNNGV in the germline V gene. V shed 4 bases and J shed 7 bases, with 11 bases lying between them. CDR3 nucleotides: TGTGCCAGCAGCTCTTACGTACGGAATGAGCAGTTCTTC. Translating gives CASSSYVRNEQFF.

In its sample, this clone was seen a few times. The CDR3 DNA reads as TGTGCCAGCAGTTATGCTCAGGGGAGAGCAGGAAACACCATATATTTT. It encodes CASSYAQGRAGNTIYF. The chain joins TRBV6-5 to TRBJ1-3, with D possibly TRBD1 on 6 matching bases. Deletions cut 3 bases from V and 4 bases from J, with 16 bases between. The CDR3 is 16 residues long. Germline V gene sequence: CDR1 MNHEY, CDR2 SVGAGI.

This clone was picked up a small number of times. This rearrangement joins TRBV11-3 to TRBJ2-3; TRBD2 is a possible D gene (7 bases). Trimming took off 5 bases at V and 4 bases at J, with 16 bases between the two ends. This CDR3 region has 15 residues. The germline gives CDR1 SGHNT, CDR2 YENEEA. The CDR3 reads CASSPGAGEADTQYF. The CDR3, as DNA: TGTGCCAGCAGCCCGGGGGCGGGAGAGGCAGATACGCAGTATTTT. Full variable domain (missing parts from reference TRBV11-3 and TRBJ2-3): EAGVVQSPRYKIIEKKQPVAFWCNPISGHNTLYWYLQNLGQGPELLIRYENEEAVDDSQLPKDRFSAERLKGVDSTLKIQPAELGDSAVYLCASSPGAGEADTQYFGPGTRLTVL.

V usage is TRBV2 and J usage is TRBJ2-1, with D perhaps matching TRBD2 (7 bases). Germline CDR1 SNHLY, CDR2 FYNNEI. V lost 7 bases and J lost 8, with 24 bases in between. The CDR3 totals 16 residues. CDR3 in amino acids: CASNQLPGGAGDEQFF. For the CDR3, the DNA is TGTGCCAGCAACCAGCTTCCGGGGGGCGCAGGGGATGAGCAGTTCTTC.

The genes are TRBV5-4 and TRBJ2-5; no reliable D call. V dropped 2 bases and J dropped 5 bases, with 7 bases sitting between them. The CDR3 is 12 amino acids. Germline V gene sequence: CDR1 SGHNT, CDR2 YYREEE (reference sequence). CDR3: CASSFPSETQYF. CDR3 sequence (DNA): TGTGCCAGCAGCTTCCCTTCGGAGACCCAGTACTTC.

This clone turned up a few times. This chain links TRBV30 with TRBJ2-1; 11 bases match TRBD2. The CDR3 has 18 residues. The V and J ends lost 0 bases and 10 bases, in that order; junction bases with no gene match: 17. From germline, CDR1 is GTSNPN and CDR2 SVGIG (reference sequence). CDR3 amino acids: CAWSVRLGLAGGVGEQFF. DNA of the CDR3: TGTGCCTGGAGTGTACGTCTAGGGCTAGCGGGAGGAGTAGGAGAGCAGTTCTTC.

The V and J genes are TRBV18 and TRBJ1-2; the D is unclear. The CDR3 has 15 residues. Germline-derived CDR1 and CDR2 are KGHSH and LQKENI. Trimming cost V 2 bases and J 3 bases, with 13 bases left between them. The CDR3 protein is CASSPDFKRDYGYTF. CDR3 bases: TGTGCCAGCTCACCAGACTTTAAGAGGGACTATGGCTACACCTTC.

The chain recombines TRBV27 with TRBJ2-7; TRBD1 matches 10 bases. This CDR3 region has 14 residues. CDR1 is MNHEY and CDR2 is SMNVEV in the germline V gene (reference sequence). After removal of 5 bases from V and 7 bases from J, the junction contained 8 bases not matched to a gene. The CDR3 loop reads CASSTWGQGREQYF. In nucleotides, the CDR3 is TGTGCCAGCAGTACTTGGGGACAGGGGCGAGAGCAGTACTTC.

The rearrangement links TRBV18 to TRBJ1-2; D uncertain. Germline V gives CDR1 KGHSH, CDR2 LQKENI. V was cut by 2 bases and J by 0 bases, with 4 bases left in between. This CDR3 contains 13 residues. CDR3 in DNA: TGTGCCAGCTCACCAGAGTCTAACTATGGCTACACCTTC. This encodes CASSPESNYGYTF.